Listed here is a single T cell receptor beta chain. This specimen belongs to a study of blood T cell repertoires in COVID-19. Study in general: The United States, Italy and Spain were the sources of the acute and convalescent COVID-19 samples. T cells, B-cell-depleted T cells, or PBMCs provided the cDNA or gDNA that served as material.

Under the authors' procedure: Amplification with reference gene primers provided the estimates of nucleated cell counts. Sequenced by immunoSEQ multiplex PCR; TCRdb stores in-frame clones only, minus some. Clonal size and the V and J genes are those of that table, whereas D and trimming came from the DNA. The sample shows around 150,000 clones, 81% of them seen only once. The junction had 6 bases not matched to a gene; V was cut back by 4 bases and J by 0 bases. Germline V gives CDR1 SGHNT, CDR2 YYREEE (reference sequence). This CDR3 is built from 15 residues. The sequencing input was peripheral blood. The chain recombines TRBV5-4 with TRBJ1-1; TRBD1 matches at 7 bases. This receptor was identified in a man in his sixties with active or convalescent COVID-19. The CDR3 protein is CASSAGTAMNTEAFF. As DNA, the CDR3 is TGTGCCAGCAGCGCTGGGACAGCGATGAACACTGAAGCTTTCTTT.